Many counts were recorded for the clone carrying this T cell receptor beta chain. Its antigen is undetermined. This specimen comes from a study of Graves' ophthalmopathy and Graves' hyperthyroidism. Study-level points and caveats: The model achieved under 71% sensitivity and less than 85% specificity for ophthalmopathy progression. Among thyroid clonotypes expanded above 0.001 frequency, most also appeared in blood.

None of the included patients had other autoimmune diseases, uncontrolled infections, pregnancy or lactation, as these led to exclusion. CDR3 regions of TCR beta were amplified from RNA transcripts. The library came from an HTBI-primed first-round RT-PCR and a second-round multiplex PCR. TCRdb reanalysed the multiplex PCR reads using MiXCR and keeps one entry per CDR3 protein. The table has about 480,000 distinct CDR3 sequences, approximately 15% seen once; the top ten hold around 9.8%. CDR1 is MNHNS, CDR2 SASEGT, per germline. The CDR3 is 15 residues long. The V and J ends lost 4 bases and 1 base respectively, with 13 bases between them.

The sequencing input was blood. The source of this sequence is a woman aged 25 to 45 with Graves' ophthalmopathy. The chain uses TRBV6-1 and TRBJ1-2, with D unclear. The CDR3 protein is CASSVSGGSNYGYTF. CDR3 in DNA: TGTGCCAGCAGTGTCTCCGGCGGGAGTAACTATGGCTACACCTTC.